The rows below give T cell receptor beta chains drawn from one sample of a study of early T cells in non-severe SARS-CoV-2 infection. TCRdb processed the 5' RACE reads anew with MiXCR; each CDR3 protein has one entry. The sample lists 85,000 to 100,000 distinct CDR3 sequences, 16% occurring once. The input for sequencing was whole blood, taken at baseline. The receptors derive from an adult who was a healthcare worker with PCR-confirmed SARS-CoV-2 infection or an uninfected control (not recorded which). CDR3s include the opening cysteine and the closing phenylalanine or tryptophan. D genes are given only for firm matches. Size tells how often a clone was seen (once, few, many) or the class of an expanded clone, and some rows leave it out.

D gene | clone size | J gene | V gene | CDR3 protein | CDR3 DNA
TRBD2 | NA | TRBJ2-7 | TRBV6-1 | CASSELAGVQQYF | TGTGCCAGCAGTGAACTAGCGGGAGTCCAGCAGTACTTC
NA | few | TRBJ2-5 | TRBV7-8 | CASSYNRRQETQYF | TGTGCCAGCAGCTACAACAGACGTCAAGAGACCCAGTACTTC
TRBD2 | few | TRBJ2-2 | TRBV20-1 | CSASLAGGNTGELFF | TGCAGTGCTAGCCTAGCGGGAGGGAACACCGGGGAGCTGTTTTTT
NA | few | TRBJ1-5 | TRBV6-1 | CASSEPRQSYSNQPQHF | TGTGCCAGCAGTGAACCCCGGCAGTCATATAGCAATCAGCCCCAGCATTTT
NA | few | TRBJ2-7 | TRBV20-1 | CSARGEEYEQYF | TGCAGCGCTAGGGGGGAGGAATACGAGCAGTACTTC
TRBD1 | NA | TRBJ2-7 | TRBV28 | CASSWTGESYEQYF | TGTGCCAGCAGTTGGACAGGGGAATCCTACGAGCAGTACTTC
NA | NA | TRBJ2-4 | TRBV14 | CASSELRTQNIQYF | TGTGCCAGCAGCGAACTACGGACCCAAAACATTCAGTACTTC
TRBD1 | NA | TRBJ2-7 | TRBV28 | CASSLNFLDRVNEQYF | TGTGCCAGCAGTTTAAATTTCCTGGACAGGGTGAACGAGCAGTACTTC
TRBD2 | NA | TRBJ2-3 | TRBV20-1 | CSARSLAEGTDTQYF | TGCAGTGCTAGGTCTCTAGCGGAGGGCACAGATACGCAGTATTTT
NA | few | TRBJ2-3 | TRBV7-3 | CASSLGPPSAGDTQYF | TGTGCCAGCAGCTTAGGACCTCCTAGCGCAGGAGATACGCAGTATTTT
NA | many | TRBJ2-1 | TRBV10-3 | CAISESNGGRFGEQFF | TGTGCCATCAGTGAGTCAAACGGGGGTCGGTTCGGTGAGCAGTTCTTC
NA | NA | TRBJ2-7 | TRBV7-8 | CASSLGGVEQYF | TGTGCCAGCAGCTTAGGAGGGGTCGAGCAGTACTTC
NA | NA | TRBJ2-7 | TRBV18 | CASSPNDYEQYF | TGTGCCAGCTCACCTAACGACTACGAGCAGTACTTC
NA | NA | TRBJ2-7 | TRBV5-1 | CASSLVASHEQYF | TGCGCCAGCAGCTTGGTAGCGTCCCACGAGCAGTACTTC
TRBD2 | few | TRBJ2-3 | TRBV7-2 | CASSLGEGRTDTQYF | TGTGCCAGCAGCTTAGGGGAGGGCCGCACAGATACGCAGTATTTT
NA | NA | TRBJ2-1 | TRBV7-2 | CASSFFEGEQFF | TGTGCCAGCAGCTTTTTTGAGGGTGAGCAGTTCTTC
NA | NA | TRBJ2-1 | TRBV12-3/TRBV12-4 | CASTPNGFNEQFF | TGTGCCAGCACCCCGAACGGGTTCAATGAGCAGTTCTTC
TRBD2 | NA | TRBJ2-5 | TRBV12-3/TRBV12-4 | CASSRTSGVGTQYF | TGTGCCAGCAGTCGGACTAGCGGGGTGGGGACCCAGTACTTC
NA | NA | TRBJ1-4 | TRBV16 | CASSQRGFNEKLFF | TGTGCCAGCAGCCAACGGGGATTTAATGAAAAACTGTTTTTT
NA | NA | TRBJ2-3 | TRBV20-1 | CNIPGGAGRDTQYF | TGCAACATTCCGGGGGGCGCCGGCAGGGATACGCAGTATTTT
NA | NA | TRBJ2-6 | TRBV7-9 | CASSRQYSGANVLTF | TGTGCCAGCAGTCGCCAGTATTCTGGGGCCAACGTCCTGACTTTC
NA | few | TRBJ2-5 | TRBV7-2 | CASSDRLLVETQYF | TGTGCCAGCAGCGATCGCCTGTTGGTGGAGACCCAGTACTTC
NA | few | TRBJ2-5 | TRBV3-1 | CASSHLGQEETQYF | TGTGCCAGCAGCCACCTGGGACAAGAGGAGACCCAGTACTTC
NA | many | TRBJ1-2 | TRBV5-1 | CASSREGYGYTF | TGCGCCAGCAGCCGCGAGGGGTATGGCTACACCTTC
TRBD2 | few | TRBJ2-7 | TRBV3-1 | CASSYPGLAFHEQYF | TGTGCCAGCAGCTATCCGGGACTAGCGTTCCACGAGCAGTACTTC
TRBD1 | NA | TRBJ2-7 | TRBV28 | CASSKLPGQGTEQYF | TGTGCCAGCAGTAAGCTACCGGGACAGGGGACCGAGCAGTACTTC
NA | few | TRBJ2-7 | TRBV19 | CASSTGPTSYEQYF | TGTGCCAGTAGTACAGGGCCGACCTCCTACGAGCAGTACTTC
TRBD1 | few | TRBJ1-2 | TRBV7-9 | CATPTGNYGYTF | TGTGCCACCCCGACAGGGAACTATGGCTACACCTTC
NA | few | TRBJ1-2 | TRBV20-1 | CSASSINYGYTF | TGCAGTGCTAGTTCCATTAACTATGGCTACACCTTC
NA | few | TRBJ1-2 | TRBV19 | CASSIGSLNYGYTF | TGTGCCAGTAGTATTGGCAGTTTGAACTATGGCTACACCTTC
NA | few | TRBJ2-6 | TRBV14 | CASSRRGANVLTF | TGTGCCAGCAGCCGACGGGGGGCCAACGTCCTGACTTTC
NA | NA | TRBJ2-1 | TRBV18 | CASSGTISYNEQFF | TGTGCCAGCTCCGGCACAATCTCCTACAATGAGCAGTTCTTC
NA | many | TRBJ1-1 | TRBV11-2 | CASSFPRQGTNTEAFF | TGTGCCAGCAGCTTCCCCCGGCAGGGAACAAACACTGAAGCTTTCTTT
NA | few | TRBJ2-2 | TRBV2 | CASTGTGELFF | TGTGCCAGCACGGGAACCGGGGAGCTGTTTTTT
NA | few | TRBJ2-5 | TRBV24-1 | CATSQSETQYF | TGTGCCACCAGCCAGTCTGAGACCCAGTACTTC
TRBD2 | NA | TRBJ2-7 | TRBV28 | CASSFSSGRYEQYF | TGTGCCAGCAGTTTCTCTAGCGGGAGGTACGAGCAGTACTTC
NA | few | TRBJ1-1 | TRBV28 | CASSSNRVWAFF | TGTGCCAGCAGTTCCAACAGGGTTTGGGCTTTCTTT
TRBD1 | NA | TRBJ1-1 | TRBV5-1 | CASSLAHRGGGTEAFF | TGCGCCAGCAGCTTGGCCCACAGGGGAGGAGGAACTGAAGCTTTCTTT
NA | many | TRBJ2-5 | TRBV7-9 | CASSSRELGQYF | TGTGCCAGCAGCTCCAGGGAATTAGGCCAGTACTTC
NA | few | TRBJ2-7 | TRBV12-3/TRBV12-4 | CASSPTRASEQYF | TGTGCCAGCAGTCCCACGAGAGCGAGTGAGCAGTACTTC
NA | many | TRBJ2-2 | TRBV29-1 | CSADGRDSTGELFF | TGCAGCGCCGACGGGCGGGATAGCACCGGGGAGCTGTTTTTT
NA | NA | TRBJ2-7 | TRBV28 | CASSSPGPRYEQYF | TGTGCCAGCAGTTCTCCCGGCCCCCGCTACGAGCAGTACTTC
NA | many | TRBJ1-1 | TRBV7-9 | CASSLKGGSAEAFF | TGTGCCAGCAGCTTAAAGGGGGGGAGCGCTGAAGCTTTCTTT
NA | NA | TRBJ2-3 | TRBV28 | CASSFGGYTDTQYF | TGTGCCAGCAGTTTCGGCGGCTACACAGATACGCAGTATTTT
TRBD1 | many | TRBJ1-5 | TRBV19 | CASSRDRGSNQPQHF | TGTGCCAGTAGTAGGGACAGGGGTAGCAATCAGCCCCAGCATTTT
TRBD2 | NA | TRBJ2-5 | TRBV5-4 | CASSLSGSFETQYF | TGTGCCAGCAGCTTGAGCGGGAGCTTTGAGACCCAGTACTTC
TRBD1 | NA | TRBJ1-1 | TRBV20-1 | CSARDPGQGRRAEAFF | TGCAGTGCTAGAGATCCCGGACAGGGGCGAAGAGCTGAAGCTTTCTTT
NA | many | TRBJ2-2 | TRBV7-6 | CASSLTGSTGELFF | TGTGCCAGCAGCCTAACAGGGAGCACCGGGGAGCTGTTTTTT